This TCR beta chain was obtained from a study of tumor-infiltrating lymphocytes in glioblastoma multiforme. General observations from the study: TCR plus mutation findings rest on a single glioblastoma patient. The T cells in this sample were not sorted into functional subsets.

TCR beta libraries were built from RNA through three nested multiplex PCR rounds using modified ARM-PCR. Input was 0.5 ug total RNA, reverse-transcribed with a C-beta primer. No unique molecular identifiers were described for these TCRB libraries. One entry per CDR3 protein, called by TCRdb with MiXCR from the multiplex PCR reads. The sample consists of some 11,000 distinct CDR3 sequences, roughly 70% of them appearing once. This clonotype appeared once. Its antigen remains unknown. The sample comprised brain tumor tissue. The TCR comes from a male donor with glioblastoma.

CDR3 loop: CASLVYRQETQYF. Here the CDR3 DNA reads TGTGCCAGCTTGGTATACCGACAAGAGACCCAGTACTTC. V and J are TRBV11-1 and TRBJ2-5; D gene unclear. The CDR3 sequence is 13 residues long. V lost 8 bases, J lost 2 bases, and 12 bases lay in between. Germline loops: CDR1 SGHAT, CDR2 FQDESV (reference sequence). The full variable domain, in which reference TRBV11-1 and TRBJ2-5 provide the parts outside the CDR3, is EAEVAQSPRYKITEKSQAVAFWCDPISGHATLYWYRQILGQGPELLVQFQDESVVDDSQLPKDRFSAERLKGVDSTLKIQPAELGDSAMYLCASLVYRQETQYFGPGTRLLVL.